These 22 T cell receptor beta chains were all obtained from the same sample, sequenced in a study of blood T cell repertoires in COVID-19. The table came from immunoSEQ multiplex PCR; TCRdb's copy has only in-frame clones and leaves some out. The sample has 150,000 to 200,000 clones; approximately 80% are singletons. The sample was peripheral blood. The receptors here all came from a woman aged 80 or older with active or convalescent COVID-19.

The V call is TRBV12-3 or TRBV12-4, the J call TRBJ1-1; D unclear. This CDR3 contains 11 residues. V shed 4 bases and J shed 4 bases, with 4 bases lying between them. The CDR3 nucleotides are TGTGCCAGCAGTTGGCTCACTGAAGCTTTCTTT. It encodes CASSWLTEAFF.

The chain employs TRBV4-3 and TRBJ2-5, with D uncertain. The CDR3 covers 15 residues. The V end lost 5 bases, the J end lost 2 bases, and 15 bases lay between the germline ends. Germline lookup yields CDR1 LGHNA and CDR2 YSLEER. The CDR3 protein is CASSLVWQEQETQYF. CDR3 nucleotide sequence: TGCGCCAGCAGCTTAGTTTGGCAGGAACAAGAGACCCAGTACTTC.

The chain employs TRBV9 and TRBJ1-6; D may be TRBD1 (6 bases). Trimming left V 2 bases short and J 9 bases short, with 18 bases between. Germline CDR1 SGDLS, CDR2 YYNGEE. The CDR3 covers 16 residues. CDR3 DNA sequence: TGTGCCAGCAGCGTCTCGGGACAAATTGGGGGTTCACCCCTCCACTTT. This codes for CASSVSGQIGGSPLHF.

This rearrangement joins TRBV9 to TRBJ2-3, with 7 bases aligning to TRBD1. With V trimmed by 2 bases and J by 2 bases, 8 bases remained unmatched. The CDR3 sequence is 16 residues long. Germline assignment: CDR1 SGDLS and CDR2 YYNGEE. This chain's CDR3 is CASSVFDRAPTDTQYF. The CDR3 DNA sequence: TGTGCCAGCAGCGTTTTTGACAGGGCTCCCACAGATACGCAGTATTTT.

This clone was recorded a few times. The chain has TRBV15 and TRBJ1-5, with 7 bases identical to TRBD1. The CDR3 spans 12 residues. V dropped 8 bases and J dropped 9; count of bases not matched to a gene: 7. The germline V gene encodes CDR1 LNHNV and CDR2 YYDKDF (reference sequence). In DNA, the CDR3 is TGTGCCACCCAGGGGGGTCCGGGGCCCCAGCATTTT. This encodes CATQGGPGPQHF.

V usage is TRBV5-6 and J usage is TRBJ1-5, with D uncertain. There are 12 residues in the CDR3. Germline values: CDR1 SGHDT, CDR2 YYEEEE. Trimming stripped 4 bases from V and 6 bases from J, with 8 bases between. CDR3 sequence: CASSELSQPQHF. The CDR3 region has the DNA TGTGCCAGCAGCGAACTGAGTCAGCCCCAGCATTTT. The whole variable domain, filled in from reference TRBV5-6 and TRBJ1-5, reads DAGVTQSPTHLIKTRGQQVTLRCSPKSGHDTVSWYQQALGQGPQFIFQYYEEEERQRGNFPDRFSGHQFPNYSSELNVNALLLGDSALYLCASSELSQPQHFGDGTRLSIL.

This chain uses TRBV28 with TRBJ1-2; tentative D call: TRBD1 (6 bases). Germline CDR1 MDHEN, CDR2 SYDVKM. V was shortened by 6 bases and J by 8 bases, with 25 bases between the two germline ends. The CDR3 spans 16 residues. The CDR3 is CASSGSGDPGSRGYTF. CDR3 in DNA: TGTGCCAGCAGCGGTTCAGGGGACCCCGGCTCGAGAGGCTACACCTTC.

The genes are TRBV7-2 and TRBJ1-6; D perhaps matches TRBD1 (6 bases). The V and J ends lost 4 bases and 8 bases respectively, with 18 bases between them. The CDR3 extends over 16 amino acids. The germline V gene encodes CDR1 SGHTA and CDR2 FQGNSA. In DNA, the CDR3 is TGTGCCAGCAGCTCAAGTTCGGGACGGACAGATTCACCCCTCCACTTT. Protein product: CASSSSSGRTDSPLHF.

The rearrangement links TRBV6-2 or TRBV6-3 to TRBJ2-1; 11 bases match TRBD2. The germline V gene has CDR1 MNHEY and CDR2 SVGEGT. Trimming at V came to 5 bases and at J to 14 bases, leaving 8 bases not matched to a gene. The CDR3 loop spans 13 amino acids. The DNA for the CDR3 is TGTGCCAGCAGTGCCCAATCTAGCGGGGGGAAGTTCTTC. It encodes CASSAQSSGGKFF.

The genes are TRBV10-3 and TRBJ1-6; 8 bases map to TRBD1. The V segment lost 0 bases and the J segment 3 bases; nucleotides outside the gene matches: 10. CDR1 is ENHRY and CDR2 is SYGVKD in the germline V gene. The CDR3 sequence is 19 residues long. CDR3 amino acids: CAISESRGQGAFYNSPLHF. The CDR3 region has the DNA TGTGCCATCAGTGAGTCTCGGGGCCAGGGGGCCTTCTATAATTCACCCCTCCACTTT.

V is TRBV6-5 and J is TRBJ1-4, with D unresolved. This CDR3 comprises 15 residues. V lost 6 bases, J lost 3 bases, and 14 bases lay in between. Germline lookup yields CDR1 MNHEY and CDR2 SVGAGI. The CDR3 region is CASSARWSANEKLFF. The CDR3 bases are TGTGCCAGCAGCGCTCGGTGGTCGGCTAATGAAAAACTGTTTTTT.

In this sample, this clone turned up once. Other DNA sequences in this specimen translate into the identical CDR3. The chain carries TRBV18 and TRBJ1-5, with 7 bases identical to TRBD1. The CDR3 consists of 14 residues. Per germline, CDR1 KGHSH and CDR2 LQKENI. Trimming took 2 bases from V and 4 from J; bases not matched to a gene: 2. As DNA, the CDR3 is TGTGCCAGCTCACCAGGGACAGATAATCAGCCCCAGCATTTT. Translating it yields CASSPGTDNQPQHF.

The chain links TRBV7-9 to TRBJ2-6; 7 bases line up with TRBD1. The CDR3 is made up of 15 amino acids. Germline CDR1 reads SEHNR; CDR2 reads FQNEAQ (reference sequence). The V and J ends lost 5 bases and 5 bases, in that order; junction bases with no gene match: 6. CDR3 sequence: CASSPGQARANVLTF. The CDR3 nucleotides are TGTGCCAGCAGCCCAGGACAGGCTCGGGCCAACGTCCTGACTTTC.

This clone was recorded once. The genes are TRBV29-1 and TRBJ1-1; 9 bases are shared with TRBD1. The V gene's germline CDR1 is SQVTM and CDR2 ANQGSEA. The V segment lost 6 bases and the J segment 4 bases; nucleotides outside the gene matches: 9. This CDR3 is built from 14 residues. The CDR3 spells CSVARDRVGTEAFF. The CDR3 DNA is TGCAGCGTAGCTCGGGACAGGGTAGGCACTGAAGCTTTCTTT. The full variable domain, in which reference TRBV29-1 and TRBJ1-1 provide the parts outside the CDR3, is SAVISQKPSRDICQRGTSLTIQCQVDSQVTMMFWYRQQPGQSLTLIATANQGSEATYESGFVIDKFPISRPNLTFSTLTVSNMSPEDSSIYLCSVARDRVGTEAFFGQGTRLTVV.

CDR3 nucleotides: TGTGCCAGCATGGGAGGCTACAATGAGCAGTTCTTC. This sequence encodes CASMGGYNEQFF. The chain couples TRBV5-4 to TRBJ2-1; D perhaps matches TRBD2 (6 bases). The CDR3 has 12 amino acids. V was cut by 6 bases and J by 3 bases, with 7 bases left in between. The germline CDR1 and CDR2 sequences are SGHNT and YYREEE (reference sequence). The full variable domain, completed using reference TRBV5-4 and TRBJ2-1, is ETGVTQSPTHLIKTRGQQVTLRCSSQSGHNTVSWYQQALGQGPQFIFQYYREEENGRGNFPPRFSGLQFPNYSSELNVNALELDDSALYLCASMGGYNEQFFGPGTRLTVL.

The genes are TRBV10-3 and TRBJ1-5; TRBD1 agrees at 8 bases. This CDR3 region has 12 residues. J lost 7 bases, V lost 5 bases, and 1 base had no gene match. From germline, CDR1 is ENHRY and CDR2 SYGVKD. The CDR3 DNA reads TGTGCCATCAGTTCAGGGGGCCAGCCCCAGCATTTT. This translates into CAISSGGQPQHF.

The chain combines TRBV11-2 with TRBJ2-2; D is uncertain. V lost 5 bases and J lost 0, with 13 bases in between. CDR1 is SGHAT, CDR2 FQNNGV, per germline. CDR3 size: 16 residues. CDR3 in DNA: TGTGCCAGCAGCCAGGCAACGACATCGAACACCGGGGAGCTGTTTTTT. Translation: CASSQATTSNTGELFF.

The chain joins TRBV30 to TRBJ1-4; 9 bases map to TRBD1. V shed 3 bases, J shed 7 bases, and the junction held 6 bases outside the gene matches. Germline CDR1 and CDR2: GTSNPN and SVGIG (reference sequence). This CDR3 region has 14 residues. CDR3 nucleotide sequence: TGTGCCTGGAGCACCGGGACAGGGCCTGAAAAACTGTTTTTT. It is translated as CAWSTGTGPEKLFF. The whole variable domain, filled in from reference TRBV30 and TRBJ1-4, reads SQTIHQWPATLVQPVGSPLSLECTVEGTSNPNLYWYRQAAGRGLQLLFYSVGIGQISSEVPQNLSASRPQDRQFILSSKKLLLSDSGFYLCAWSTGTGPEKLFFGSGTQLSVL.

CDR3 sequence: CASSRLDGRGYTF. The CDR3, as DNA: TGCGCCAGCAGCCGTCTGGATGGCAGGGGCTACACCTTC. The rearrangement links TRBV5-1 to TRBJ1-2; D gene uncertain. The V and J ends lost 4 bases and 8 bases respectively, with 15 bases between them. The germline V gene encodes CDR1 SGHRS and CDR2 YFSETQ. CDR3 size: 13 residues.

J is TRBJ2-1 and V is TRBV2, with 11 bases lining up with TRBD2. CDR1 SNHLY and CDR2 FYNNEI come from the germline V gene. The length of the CDR3 is 17 residues. V lost 6 bases and J lost 3; bases outside the gene matches: 10. The CDR3 bases are TGTGCCAGCAGACCAAGACTAGCGGGGATGGGCTACAATGAGCAGTTCTTC. This gives the protein CASRPRLAGMGYNEQFF.

The chain couples TRBV12-3 or TRBV12-4 to TRBJ1-3; D is uncertain. CDR3 length: 11 residues. Trimming removed 3 bases from V and 7 bases from J, with 4 bases in between. The CDR3 nucleotides are TGTGCCAGCAGTTTCGGGAACACCATATATTTT. Encoded protein: CASSFGNTIYF.

The chain links TRBV6-5 to TRBJ1-1; D is perhaps TRBD1 (6 bases). The V gene lost 6 bases and the J gene lost 4 bases, with 15 bases spanning the gap. Germline lookup yields CDR1 MNHEY and CDR2 SVGAGI. The CDR3 spans 14 residues. The CDR3 loop reads CASRPTGSRTEAFF. CDR3 nucleotides: TGTGCCAGCAGACCAACAGGGTCGCGCACTGAAGCTTTCTTT.